Below are 29 T cell receptor beta chains sequenced from a single sample in a study of early T cells in non-severe SARS-CoV-2 infection. In TCRdb, the 5' RACE reads were re-called with MiXCR into one record per CDR3 protein. The sample lists approximately 81,000 distinct CDR3 sequences; approximately 13% were seen once. The source material was whole blood. The receptors were gathered from an adult who was a healthcare worker with PCR-confirmed SARS-CoV-2 infection or an uninfected control (not recorded which).

J is TRBJ1-3 and V is TRBV11-2; TRBD1 is a possible D gene (6 bases). This CDR3 has 16 residues. Germline-derived CDR1 and CDR2 are SGHAT and FQNNGV. V was shortened by 5 bases and J by 4 bases, with 18 bases between the two germline ends. CDR3 sequence: CASSLAAQGRGNTIYF. In DNA form, the CDR3 reads TGTGCCAGCAGCCTAGCTGCGCAGGGGAGAGGAAACACCATATATTTT.

As DNA, the CDR3 is TGTGCCAGCAGTTATTCTAGGATCCTGAACACTGAAGCTTTCTTT. Amino acids: CASSYSRILNTEAFF. This chain uses TRBV6-5 with TRBJ1-1; D not certain. Trimming left V 3 bases short and J 0 bases short, with 11 bases between. The CDR3 runs to 15 residues. Germline assignment: CDR1 MNHEY and CDR2 SVGAGI.

This clonotype was seen a handful of times. The chain is built from TRBV20-1 and TRBJ1-1; TRBD1 agrees at 9 bases. The CDR3 has 16 residues. After removal of 3 bases from V and 3 bases from J, the junction contained 11 bases not matched to a gene. From germline, CDR1 is DFQATT and CDR2 SNEGSKA (reference sequence). The CDR3 DNA follows: TGCAGTGCTAGCCCCTACTCGACAGGGGGTTACACTGAAGCTTTCTTT. Protein sequence: CSASPYSTGGYTEAFF.

This clonotype was observed many times. This CDR3 reads CASSYGTSSYEQYF. The CDR3 DNA sequence: TGTGCCAGCAGCTACGGGACCTCGTCCTACGAGCAGTACTTC. The chain joins TRBV11-2 to TRBJ2-7; D tentatively fits TRBD1 or TRBD2 (5 bases each). The CDR3 contains 14 residues. Trimming stripped 4 bases from V and 1 base from J, with 11 bases between. CDR1 and CDR2 from the germline V gene are SGHAT and FQNNGV.

The sample holds many counts of this clonotype. The chain carries TRBV9 and TRBJ1-6; D is ambiguous. From germline, CDR1 is SGDLS and CDR2 YYNGEE. The CDR3 contains 14 residues. The V and J ends lost 3 bases and 5 bases respectively, with 9 bases between them. In DNA form, the CDR3 reads TGTGCCAGCAGCGATGACGGGGATAATTCACCCCTCCACTTT. As protein: CASSDDGDNSPLHF.

J is TRBJ2-3 and V is TRBV7-9; D remains unclear. The CDR3 loop spans 15 amino acids. Per the germline V gene, CDR1 is SEHNR and CDR2 is FQNEAQ (reference sequence). Trimming stripped 1 base from V and 1 base from J, with 9 bases between. The CDR3 DNA is TGTGCCAGCAGCTTAGGGAGTCATCGCACAGATACGCAGTATTTT. It encodes CASSLGSHRTDTQYF.

This clonotype was counted only a few times. The V and J genes are TRBV3-1 and TRBJ2-2, with TRBD1 identical over 11 bases. CDR1 and CDR2 from the germline V gene are LGHDT and YNNKEL (reference sequence). The V gene end was trimmed by 3 bases and the J gene end by 6 bases; junction bases not matched to a gene: 6. There are 16 residues in the CDR3. For the CDR3, the DNA is TGTGCCAGCAGCCATTGGACAGGGGGCTTTGCCGGGGAGCTGTTTTTT. Its protein product is CASSHWTGGFAGELFF.

This clonotype showed up many times. The chain couples TRBV4-1 to TRBJ1-5, with no clear D. In germline, CDR1 is MGHRA, CDR2 YSYEKL. V was pared by 4 bases and J by 4 bases, with 8 bases between. The CDR3 has 13 amino acids. The CDR3 DNA is TGCGCCAGCAGCCTGCGATATAATCAGCCCCAGCATTTT. This encodes CASSLRYNQPQHF.

The chain links TRBV28 to TRBJ2-3; no firm D call. Germline V CDR1 and CDR2: MDHEN, SYDVKM. V was shortened by 7 bases and J by 0 bases, with 14 bases between the two germline ends. This CDR3 spans 15 amino acids. CDR3 nucleotide sequence: TGTGCCAGCACCCCCACGGGCTATAGCACAGATACGCAGTATTTT. As protein: CASTPTGYSTDTQYF.

This clonotype has just a few counts. The chain combines TRBV20-1 with TRBJ1-1; no firm D call. Trimming took off 0 bases at V and 4 bases at J, with 3 bases between the two ends. The CDR3 runs to 11 residues. The germline gives CDR1 DFQATT, CDR2 SNEGSKA (reference sequence). The CDR3 DNA sequence: TGCAGTGCTAGAGATTTCACTGAAGCTTTCTTT. Its translation: CSARDFTEAFF.

CDR3: CASSPAGQRSYEQYF. The CDR3 DNA sequence: TGTGCCAGCTCACCAGCGGGACAGCGCTCCTACGAGCAGTACTTC. V gene TRBV18 combines with J gene TRBJ2-7; TRBD1 might be the D (7 bases). CDR1 KGHSH and CDR2 LQKENI come from the germline V gene. The CDR3 is 15 residues long. With 2 bases removed from V and 0 bases from J, the gap between germline ends came to 11 bases.

This chain joins TRBV3-1 and TRBJ1-1, with D unresolved. V was cut by 1 base and J by 4 bases, with 4 bases left in between. Germline V lookup: CDR1 LGHDT, CDR2 YNNKEL (reference sequence). The CDR3 extends over 12 amino acids. For the CDR3, the DNA is TGTGCCAGCAGCCAAGTACCCACTGAAGCTTTCTTT. Amino acids: CASSQVPTEAFF. The full variable domain, its missing parts supplied by reference TRBV3-1 and TRBJ1-1, is DTAVSQTPKYLVTQMGNDKSIKCEQNLGHDTMYWYKQDSKKFLKIMFSYNNKELIINETVPNRFSPKSPDKAHLNLHINSLELGDSAVYFCASSQVPTEAFFGQGTRLTVV.

The gene calls are TRBV27 and TRBJ2-4; D possibly corresponds to TRBD1 (6 bases). The V end lost 2 bases, the J end lost 4 bases, and 9 bases lay between the germline ends. The V gene's germline CDR1 is MNHEY and CDR2 SMNVEV (reference sequence). This CDR3 spans 14 amino acids. CDR3 region: CASSLRDNKNIQYF. The CDR3, as DNA: TGTGCCAGCAGTTTAAGGGACAATAAAAACATTCAGTACTTC.

The V call is TRBV5-1, the J call TRBJ2-3; D uncertain. Germline V gene sequence: CDR1 SGHRS, CDR2 YFSETQ. This CDR3 has 13 amino acids. Trimming pared 0 bases from V and 7 bases from J, leaving 9 bases between. In nucleotides, the CDR3 is TGCGCCAGCAGCTTGGGGGCGCTTTATACGCAGTATTTT. Its protein product is CASSLGALYTQYF.

This clonotype was seen ten or more times. V gene TRBV9 combines with J gene TRBJ2-7; 7 bases align to TRBD1. V was clipped by 3 bases and J by 7 bases; unmatched bases: 7. In germline, CDR1 is SGDLS, CDR2 YYNGEE. The CDR3 consists of 13 residues. The CDR3: CASSATGQGEQYF. The CDR3 nucleotides are TGTGCCAGCAGCGCGACAGGGCAGGGGGAGCAGTACTTC.

The genes are TRBV29-1 and TRBJ2-5, with D possibly matching TRBD2 (5 bases). CDR1 is SQVTM, CDR2 ANQGSEA, per germline. The V end lost 6 bases, the J end lost 1 base, and 15 bases lay between the germline ends. This CDR3 region has 14 residues. In DNA, the CDR3 is TGCAGCGTAGCCGGGGTTCAGCTCCAAGAGACCCAGTACTTC. Translating gives CSVAGVQLQETQYF.

V gene TRBV12-3 or TRBV12-4 combines with J gene TRBJ1-6; D not resolved. Deletions cut 1 base from V and 9 bases from J, with 10 bases between. The CDR3 length is 14 residues. CDR3 sequence reads: CASSLDAVASPLHF. The CDR3 DNA sequence: TGTGCCAGCAGTTTAGACGCCGTCGCTTCACCCCTCCACTTT.

This chain connects TRBV12-3 or TRBV12-4 to TRBJ2-2; TRBD1 matches at 10 bases. The CDR3 loop spans 16 amino acids. J was trimmed by 3 bases and V by 6 bases; bases with no gene match: 7. The chain's CDR3 is CASSPRQGAYTGELFF. CDR3 in DNA: TGTGCCAGCAGCCCAAGACAGGGGGCCTACACCGGGGAGCTGTTTTTT.

This clonotype came up many times. V is TRBV6-1 and J is TRBJ1-2; D possibly corresponds to TRBD1 (5 bases). Trimming left V 10 bases short and J 7 bases short, with 13 bases between. Germline V gives CDR1 MNHNS, CDR2 SASEGT. The CDR3 has 11 amino acids. CDR3 loop: CATREGLGYTF. CDR3 nucleotides: TGTGCCACCCGGGAGGGGCTTGGCTACACCTTC.

The V and J genes are TRBV11-1 and TRBJ1-1, with a tentative D call TRBD1 (6 bases). CDR3 length equals 14 residues. Looked up from germline, CDR1 is SGHAT and CDR2 is FQDESV (reference sequence). The V end lost 5 bases, the J end lost 3 bases, and 13 bases lay between the germline ends. The CDR3 nucleotides are TGTGCCAGCAGCCCACAGGGAAGGTACACTGAAGCTTTCTTT. Its translation: CASSPQGRYTEAFF.

The CDR3 is CASSSPSSGANVLTF. The CDR3 region has the DNA TGTGCCAGCAGCTCACCCAGCTCTGGGGCCAACGTCCTGACTTTC. The chain is built from TRBV5-4 and TRBJ2-6; no clear D. CDR1 SGHNT and CDR2 YYREEE come from the germline V gene (reference sequence). The CDR3 loop spans 15 amino acids. V shed 3 bases and J shed 0 bases, with 7 bases lying between them.

This clonotype was observed at least ten times. CDR3 coding DNA: TGTGCCTGGAGTGCACCCCGCGGGAGCGCGATCTACGAGCAGTACTTC. It translates to CAWSAPRGSAIYEQYF. The chain joins TRBV30 to TRBJ2-7; 7 bases are a match to TRBD2. V trimming: 1 base; J trimming: 3 bases; junction bases outside the gene matches: 12. The length of the CDR3 is 16 residues. Germline CDR1 GTSNPN, CDR2 SVGIG (reference sequence).

This clonotype was counted a few times. CDR3 residues: CAWNRYGQGRNEQYF. In DNA form, the CDR3 reads TGTGCCTGGAATCGATATGGACAGGGGAGGAACGAGCAGTACTTC. V usage is TRBV30 and J usage is TRBJ2-7; 9 bases map to TRBD1. Trimming removed 4 bases from V and 5 bases from J; junction bases left unmatched: 12. CDR3 length equals 15 residues. From germline, CDR1 is GTSNPN and CDR2 SVGIG (reference sequence).

V usage is TRBV7-2 and J usage is TRBJ2-7, with TRBD1 matching over 7 bases. The CDR3 length is 17 residues. Trimming cost V 5 bases and J 0 bases; bases outside gene matches: 13. Germline V CDR1 and CDR2: SGHTA, FQGNSA. This CDR3 is CASSKTSGTVSSYEQYF. The CDR3 DNA reads TGTGCCAGCAGCAAAACCTCCGGGACAGTAAGCTCCTACGAGCAGTACTTC. The full variable domain, its missing parts supplied by reference TRBV7-2 and TRBJ2-7, is GAGVSQSPSNKVTEKGKDVELRCDPISGHTALYWYRQSLGQGLEFLIYFQGNSAPDKSGLPSDRFSAERTGGSVSTLTIQRTQQEDSAVYLCASSKTSGTVSSYEQYFGPGTRLTVT.

V is TRBV6-1 and J is TRBJ1-5; D is undetermined. Trimming took 2 bases from V and 0 from J, leaving 14 bases between them. The V gene's germline CDR1 is MNHNS and CDR2 SASEGT. The CDR3 has 17 amino acids. CDR3 region: CASSERIRQYSNQPQHF. The DNA for the CDR3 is TGTGCCAGCAGTGAACGGATCCGGCAGTATAGCAATCAGCCCCAGCATTTT.

This clonotype was seen repeatedly, ten times or more. CDR3 coding DNA: TGCGCCAGCAGCCAAGGGCCCACTATTAGCACAGATACGCAGTATTTT. Its protein is CASSQGPTISTDTQYF. The chain has TRBV4-1 and TRBJ2-3; no firm D call. The CDR3 consists of 16 residues. Trimming took 1 base from V and 0 from J, leaving 11 bases between them. The germline V gene has CDR1 MGHRA and CDR2 YSYEKL.

At least ten counts were recorded for this clonotype. The chain employs TRBV2 and TRBJ2-2; 7 bases map to TRBD2. J gave up 4 bases and V 3 bases, and 5 bases lay outside the gene matches. The germline V gene has CDR1 SNHLY and CDR2 FYNNEI. The CDR3 has 15 residues. Here the CDR3 DNA reads TGTGCCAGCAGTGAGTCAGGGAGGGTCACCGGGGAGCTGTTTTTT. Amino acid sequence: CASSESGRVTGELFF.

This clonotype came up a few times. V usage is TRBV10-2 and J usage is TRBJ2-7; 11 positions match TRBD2. The germline gives CDR1 WSHSY, CDR2 SAAADI. V lost 6 bases to trimming and J lost 6 bases; unmatched junction nucleotides: 7. This CDR3 is 14 amino acids long. CDR3 DNA sequence: TGCGCCAGCAGAGATAGCGGGAGGGCCGCCGAGCAGTACTTC. Its translation: CASRDSGRAAEQYF.

Only a few counts were recorded for this clonotype. The chain links TRBV7-6 to TRBJ2-6; D ambiguous. The V end was cut by 2 bases, the J end by 3 bases, with 20 bases between. Germline V gives CDR1 SGHVS, CDR2 FNYEAQ. This CDR3 spans 19 amino acids. CDR3 nucleotides: TGTGCCAGCAGCTTAAGCCCCCCCCTAAGCGAGATTGGGGCCAACGTCCTGACTTTC. Translation: CASSLSPPLSEIGANVLTF.